This TCR beta chain came from a study of healthy donors' naive CD4 and CD8 T cells. Turning to the study itself: Donors, half of them female, were 20-25, 40-50 or 60-70 years old.

Starting from around 470 ng of total RNA, TCR libraries were made with linear amplification. In TCRdb, the reads were re-called with MiXCR into one record per CDR3 protein. The sample yields around 200,000 distinct CDR3 sequences, 65% to 80% seen once. Germline loops: CDR1 DFQATT, CDR2 SNEGSKA (reference sequence). The CDR3 extends over 15 amino acids. The V and J ends lost 4 bases and 3 bases, in that order; junction bases with no gene match: 7. This clonotype was picked up one time. Sequenced sample: naive CD4+ and CD8+ T cells sorted from blood, pooled from several donors. This TCR was sampled from a pool of human donors in good health; the sample pools cells from several healthy donors. This sequence joins TRBV20-1 and TRBJ2-7, with 12 bases matching TRBD2. This chain's CDR3 is CSATSMTSGSYEQYF. The DNA of the CDR3 is TGCAGTGCTACAAGTATGACTAGCGGGAGCTACGAGCAGTACTTC.